This T cell receptor (beta chain) was observed in a study of vaccination and CD4 T cells after COVID-19 (dated by TCRdb to between 2022 and 2023). Regarding the study in general: Every convalescent patient had a positive nasal swab PCR test for SARS-CoV-2, with mild disease in 8 to 10 patients and severe disease in one. The time from the second vaccine dose to post-vaccine blood sampling had a median of roughly 79 days and ranged from roughly 13 to 241 days. Six males and four females were included in the convalescent cohort, with two Hispanic individuals, seven Caucasians, two Asians and one multiracial person represented. Participants got two doses of the Pfizer-BioNTech BNT162b2 vaccine (n=8) or two doses of the Moderna mRNA-1273 vaccine (n=2). Culture stimuli were overlapping spike peptide pools from SARS-CoV-2 and from the common cold coronaviruses HCoV-NL63, HCoV-OC43 and HCoV-229E. The spike-specific CD4+ TCR repertoire was compared before and after mRNA vaccination in fewer than eleven COVID-19 convalescent patients and a few infection-naive healthy vaccine recipients. Post-COVID blood samples from convalescent patients were collected a median of around 100 days after diagnosis, with a range of 35 to 161 days. Control cultures used a CEFX viral epitope pool as positive control, an HIV-1 Nef peptide pool as negative control, or no peptide.

The sample's treatment or condition label, decoded: approximately 10-day PBMC culture with coronavirus spike peptide pools or control peptides (ViraFEST assay). The ViraFEST assay was used in the study, in which antigen-specific T cells were expanded with peptide pools and expanded clonotypes were subsequently identified by TCR sequencing. The convalescent patients' positive SARS-CoV-2 PCR tests were from March to December 2020, which was before the Alpha, Beta and Delta variants emerged in the United States. Roughly 2.1 million PBMCs per well were cultured in IMDM with 5% human AB serum and approximately 10 IU/ml IL-2, plus 10 ug/ml peptide pools. Half of the culture medium was replaced with fresh IL-2-containing medium on days 3 and 7. After approximately 11 days of culture, CD4+ T cells were isolated by negative selection with the EasySep CD4+ T cell isolation kit. Ficoll-Paque Plus gradient centrifugation was used to isolate PBMCs from whole blood, and the isolated PBMCs were then either used fresh or cryopreserved at -140C. Culture conditions were generally each tested in triplicate wells.

The CDR3 runs 16 amino acids, cysteine and phenylalanine included. Just the 48-base CDR3 DNA is kept, in frame starting at base 1. Looking up the germline V gene yields CDR1 SGHNT and CDR2 YENEEA. The V end loses 4 bases and the J end loses 1 base, and a stretch of 13 bases separates them. Preparation of the library involved PCR. TCR sequencing of DNA from cultured CD4+ T cells used the Oncomine TCR Beta short-read assay at the Johns Hopkins FTIC core. Genomic DNA was extracted from the cultured CD4+ T cells with the QIAamp micro DNA kit. Oncomine TCR Beta libraries from cultured CD4+ T cells were pooled using unique dual indexes and sequenced on an Illumina iSeq 100. As for the original processing: Non-productive sequences were filtered out, and CDR3s that did not start with C, did not end with F or W, or were shorter than 7 amino acids were discarded. The MANAFEST web application identified antigen-specific clonotypes by comparing peptide-stimulated wells against reference wells and other culture wells. An FDR below 0.05, an odds ratio above 5, and a productive frequency above 0.1% in at least two of three replicate wells were required for clones to be considered positive. A clonotype was classed as cross-reactive if the clonotype showed significant expansion both in SARS-CoV-2 spike wells and in at least one common cold coronavirus spike condition. Using R version 3.6.1, CDR3 homology was evaluated through Levenshtein distances (stringdist) along with unrooted phylogenetic trees (ape). TCRdb trimmed the raw reads at Q25, called clones with MiXCR and kept productive beta chains. Every CDR3 protein is listed once, alongside the most common genes and DNA of its rows. In this record, the V and J calls reflect TCRdb's handling and not the investigators' own analysis. Recorded for this sample are about 16,000 distinct CDR3 sequences; under 40% of them occurred a single time. Of the sample, about 14% falls within the top ten clones.

A few counts support this clonotype. Its cognate antigen has yet to be identified. Base qualities are not at hand, and no much larger clone is one base apart. The full study reports these points: Of the vaccine-specific clones found in convalescent patients, nearly all (304 of 307) were mono-reactive for SARS-CoV-2 spike instead of being cross-reactive with common cold coronaviruses. The number of convalescent patients in the study was relatively small, and the study did not examine early timepoints following natural infection. In convalescent patients, a median roughly 85% of post-vaccine SARS-CoV-2-reactive clones were detected only after vaccination, and vaccine-specific priming was suggested by this finding. The median number of SARS-CoV-2-reactive clonotypes rose from 21 after infection to 38 after vaccination, but the change was not significant.

The V and J segments used are TRBV11-3 and TRBJ2-2; a tentative D match to TRBD2 spans 6 bases. The sample was cultured CD4+ T cells from blood. The clonotype originates from a human donor with COVID-19. CDR3 protein: CASSWGTLGNTGELFF. The DNA reads TGTGCCAGCAGCTGGGGGACTTTGGGGAACACCGGGGAGCTGTTTTTT. Supplemented by the reference TRBV11-3 and TRBJ2-2 proteins around the CDR3, the complete variable domain is EAGVVQSPRYKIIEKKQPVAFWCNPISGHNTLYWYLQNLGQGPELLIRYENEEAVDDSQLPKDRFSAERLKGVDSTLKIQPAELGDSAVYLCASSWGTLGNTGELFFGEGSRLTVL.